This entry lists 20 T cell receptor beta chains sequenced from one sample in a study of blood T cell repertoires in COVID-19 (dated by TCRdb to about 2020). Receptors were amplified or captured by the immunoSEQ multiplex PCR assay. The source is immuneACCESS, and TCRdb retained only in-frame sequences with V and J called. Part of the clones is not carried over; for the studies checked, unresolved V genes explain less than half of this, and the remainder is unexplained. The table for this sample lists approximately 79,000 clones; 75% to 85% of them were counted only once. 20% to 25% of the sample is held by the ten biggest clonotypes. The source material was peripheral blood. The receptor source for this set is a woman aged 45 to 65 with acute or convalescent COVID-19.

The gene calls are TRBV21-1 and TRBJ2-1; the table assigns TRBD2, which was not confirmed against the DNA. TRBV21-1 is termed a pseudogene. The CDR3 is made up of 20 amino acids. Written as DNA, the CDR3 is TGTGCCAGCAGCAACTCCCGAGGACTAGCGGGAGGGGTGGCCTACAATGAGCAGTTCTTC. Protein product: CASSNSRGLAGGVAYNEQFF.

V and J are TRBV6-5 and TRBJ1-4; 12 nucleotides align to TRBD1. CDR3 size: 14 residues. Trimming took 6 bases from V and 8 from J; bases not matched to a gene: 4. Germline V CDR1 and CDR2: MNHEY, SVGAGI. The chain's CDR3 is CASRGQGAVEKLFF. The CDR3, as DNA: TGTGCCAGCAGGGGACAGGGGGCGGTCGAAAAACTGTTTTTT.

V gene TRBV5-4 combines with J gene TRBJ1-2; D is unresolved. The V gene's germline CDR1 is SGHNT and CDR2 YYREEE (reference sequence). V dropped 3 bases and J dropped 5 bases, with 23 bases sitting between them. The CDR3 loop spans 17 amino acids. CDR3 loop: CASSSASRRYPIYGYTF. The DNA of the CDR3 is TGTGCCAGCAGCTCGGCATCCAGGCGATATCCCATTTATGGCTACACCTTC.

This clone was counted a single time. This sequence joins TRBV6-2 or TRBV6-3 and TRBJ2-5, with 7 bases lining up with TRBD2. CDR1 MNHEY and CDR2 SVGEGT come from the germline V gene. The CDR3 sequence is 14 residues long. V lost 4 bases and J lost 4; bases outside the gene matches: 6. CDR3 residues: CASSLLARVETQYF. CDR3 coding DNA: TGTGCCAGCAGTTTACTAGCGAGGGTAGAGACCCAGTACTTC.

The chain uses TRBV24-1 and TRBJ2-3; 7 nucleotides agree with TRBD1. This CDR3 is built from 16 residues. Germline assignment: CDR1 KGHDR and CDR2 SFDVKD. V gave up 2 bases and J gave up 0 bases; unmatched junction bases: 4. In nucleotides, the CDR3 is TGTGCCACCAGTGATTGGGACAGCCGAAGCACAGATACGCAGTATTTT. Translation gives CATSDWDSRSTDTQYF.

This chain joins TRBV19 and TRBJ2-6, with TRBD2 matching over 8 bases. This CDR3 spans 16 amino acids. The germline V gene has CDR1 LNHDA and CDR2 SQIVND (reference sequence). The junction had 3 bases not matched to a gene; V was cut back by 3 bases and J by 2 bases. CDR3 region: CASSMNGRAGANVLTF. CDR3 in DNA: TGTGCCAGTAGTATGAACGGGAGGGCTGGGGCCAACGTCCTGACTTTC.

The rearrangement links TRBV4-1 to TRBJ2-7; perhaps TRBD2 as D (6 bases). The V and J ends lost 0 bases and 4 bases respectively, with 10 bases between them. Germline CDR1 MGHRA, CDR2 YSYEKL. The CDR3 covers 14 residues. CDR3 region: CASSQEPGVYEQYF. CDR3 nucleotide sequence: TGCGCCAGCAGCCAAGAACCGGGAGTATACGAGCAGTACTTC.

The CDR3 is CASSVTRGYGYTF. CDR3 coding DNA: TGTGCCAGCAGCGTAACCCGGGGATATGGCTACACCTTC. The rearrangement uses TRBV5-6 and TRBJ1-2, with no clear D. The CDR3 covers 13 residues. From germline, CDR1 is SGHDT and CDR2 YYEEEE. V dropped 4 bases and J dropped 5 bases, with 12 bases sitting between them.

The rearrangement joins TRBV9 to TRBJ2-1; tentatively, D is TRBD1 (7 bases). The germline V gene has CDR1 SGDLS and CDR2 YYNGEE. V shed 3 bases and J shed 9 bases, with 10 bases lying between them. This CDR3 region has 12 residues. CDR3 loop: CASSGGTAEQFF. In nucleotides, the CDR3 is TGTGCCAGCAGCGGCGGGACAGCTGAGCAGTTCTTC.

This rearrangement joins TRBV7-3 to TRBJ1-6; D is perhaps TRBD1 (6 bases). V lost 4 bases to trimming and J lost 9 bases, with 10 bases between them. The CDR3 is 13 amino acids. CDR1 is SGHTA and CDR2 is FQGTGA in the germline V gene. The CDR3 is CASSSIQGSPLHF. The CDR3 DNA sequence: TGTGCCAGCAGCTCCATACAGGGTTCACCCCTCCACTTT.

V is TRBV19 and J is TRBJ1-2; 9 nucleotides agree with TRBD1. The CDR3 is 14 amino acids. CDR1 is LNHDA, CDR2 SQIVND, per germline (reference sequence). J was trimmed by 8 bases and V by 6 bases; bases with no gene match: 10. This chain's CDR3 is CASRGRTGVEGYTF. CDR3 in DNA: TGTGCCAGTAGGGGGAGGACAGGGGTGGAAGGCTACACCTTC.

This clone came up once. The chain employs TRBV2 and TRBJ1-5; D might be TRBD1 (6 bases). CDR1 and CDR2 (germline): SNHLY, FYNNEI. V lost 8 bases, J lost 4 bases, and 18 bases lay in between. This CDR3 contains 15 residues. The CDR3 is CASLGETGRNQPQHF. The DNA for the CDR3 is TGTGCCAGCCTCGGGGAAACAGGGCGGAATCAGCCCCAGCATTTT.

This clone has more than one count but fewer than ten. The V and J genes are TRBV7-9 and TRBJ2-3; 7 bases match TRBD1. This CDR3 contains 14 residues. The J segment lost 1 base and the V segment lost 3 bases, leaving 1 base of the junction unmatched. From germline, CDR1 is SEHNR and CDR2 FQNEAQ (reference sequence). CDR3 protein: CASSFQGGTDTQYF. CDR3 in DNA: TGTGCCAGCAGCTTTCAGGGGGGCACAGATACGCAGTATTTT.

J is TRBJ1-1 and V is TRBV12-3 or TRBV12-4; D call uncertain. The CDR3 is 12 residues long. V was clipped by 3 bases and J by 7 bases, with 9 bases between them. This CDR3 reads CASSFAGGEAFF. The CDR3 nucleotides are TGTGCCAGCAGTTTCGCCGGCGGTGAAGCTTTCTTT.

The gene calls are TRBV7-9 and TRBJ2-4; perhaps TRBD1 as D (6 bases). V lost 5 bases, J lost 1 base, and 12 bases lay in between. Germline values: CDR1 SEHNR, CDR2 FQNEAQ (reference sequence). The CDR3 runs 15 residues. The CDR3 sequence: CASSPLQGAKNIQYF. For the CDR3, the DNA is TGTGCCAGCAGCCCCCTTCAGGGGGCCAAAAACATTCAGTACTTC. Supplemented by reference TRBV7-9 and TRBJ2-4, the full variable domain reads DTGVSQNPRHKITKRGQNVTFRCDPISEHNRLYWYRQTLGQGPEFLTYFQNEAQLEKSRLLSDRFSAERPKGSFSTLEIQRTEQGDSAMYLCASSPLQGAKNIQYFGAGTRLSVL.

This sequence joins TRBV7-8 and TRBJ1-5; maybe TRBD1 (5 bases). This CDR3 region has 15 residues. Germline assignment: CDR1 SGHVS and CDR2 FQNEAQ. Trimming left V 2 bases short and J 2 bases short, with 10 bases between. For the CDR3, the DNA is TGTGCCAGCAGCTTACGGCAGGGTGGCAATCAGCCCCAGCATTTT. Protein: CASSLRQGGNQPQHF. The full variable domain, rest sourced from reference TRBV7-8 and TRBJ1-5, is GAGVSQSPRYKVAKRGQDVALRCDPISGHVSLFWYQQALGQGPEFLTYFQNEAQLDKSGLPSDRFFAERPEGSVSTLKIQRTQQEDSAVYLCASSLRQGGNQPQHFGDGTRLSIL.

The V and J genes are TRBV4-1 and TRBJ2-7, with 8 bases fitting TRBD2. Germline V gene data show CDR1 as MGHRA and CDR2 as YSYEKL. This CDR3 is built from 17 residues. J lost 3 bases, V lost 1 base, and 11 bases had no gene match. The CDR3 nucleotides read TGCGCCAGCAGCCAAGCGCCCGGGGGGGGATCGCTCTACGAGCAGTACTTC. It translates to CASSQAPGGGSLYEQYF.

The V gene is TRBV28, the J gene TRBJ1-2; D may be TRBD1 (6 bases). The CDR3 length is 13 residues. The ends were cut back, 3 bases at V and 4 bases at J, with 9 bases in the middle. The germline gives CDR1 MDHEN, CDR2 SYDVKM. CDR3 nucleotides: TGTGCCAGCAGTTTGTGGACAGCCTATGGCTACACCTTC. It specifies CASSLWTAYGYTF.

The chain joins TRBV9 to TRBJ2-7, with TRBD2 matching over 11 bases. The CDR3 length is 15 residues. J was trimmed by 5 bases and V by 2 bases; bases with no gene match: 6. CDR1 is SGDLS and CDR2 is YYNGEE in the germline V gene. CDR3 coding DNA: TGTGCCAGCAGCGTGCTAGCGGGAGGTGAGGACGAGCAGTACTTC. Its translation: CASSVLAGGEDEQYF.

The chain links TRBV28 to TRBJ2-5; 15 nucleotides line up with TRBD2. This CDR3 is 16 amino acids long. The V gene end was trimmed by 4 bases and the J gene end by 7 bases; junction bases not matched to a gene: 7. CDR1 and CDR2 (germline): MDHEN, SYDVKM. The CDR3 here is CASSSDGGLAGGTQYF. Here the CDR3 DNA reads TGTGCCAGCAGTTCTGACGGGGGACTAGCGGGAGGGACCCAGTACTTC. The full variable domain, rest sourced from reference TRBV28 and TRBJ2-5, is DVKVTQSSRYLVKRTGEKVFLECVQDMDHENMFWYRQDPGLGLRLIYFSYDVKMKEKGDIPEGYSVSREKKERFSLILESASTNQTSMYLCASSSDGGLAGGTQYFGPGTRLLVL.